This paragraph reports one T cell receptor (beta chain). This likely stems from a read error, as it lies one base from a far larger clone. None of the donors, who were healthy HIV-negative adults, had recently had acute infections or vaccinations. This sample is drawn from a study of shared clonotypes between healthy human individuals. This CDR3 contains 13 residues. Germline CDR1 and CDR2: SGHTA and FQGTGA. Unsorted PBMC DNA was sequenced on ten immunoSEQ deep assay plates. Clones were sequenced by immunoSEQ multiplex PCR, and TCRdb holds only the in-frame ones, with some missing. The table includes some 450,000 clones, 70% to 80% detected once.

The receptor was isolated from a woman aged 40 to 55 in good health. Some clones in this sample may be carry-over from other donors' samples. The material sequenced was PBMCs. This chain connects TRBV7-3 to TRBJ2-3; D not resolved. The DNA for the CDR3 is TGTGCCCGCAGCTTAGCCCCTCTGGGTACGCAGTATTTT. This gives the protein CARSLAPLGTQYF.